A selection of T cell receptor beta chains follows, all from one sample in a study of blood T cell repertoires in COVID-19. Assay: immunoSEQ multiplex PCR; the TCRdb copy retains only in-frame clones and omits some. The table has approximately 100,000 clones, 70% to 85% seen once. The sequenced material came from peripheral blood. The origin of the receptors is a woman older than 75 with active or convalescent COVID-19. CDR3s include the opening cysteine and the closing phenylalanine or tryptophan.

J gene: TRBJ2-7; V gene: TRBV19; CDR3 protein: CASSIAGGGGASYEQYF
J gene: TRBJ2-2; V gene: TRBV10-3; CDR3 protein: CAISWGLNTGELFF
J gene: TRBJ1-6; V gene: TRBV9; CDR3 protein: CASSNSGANSPLHF
J gene: TRBJ2-4; V gene: TRBV6-5; CDR3 protein: CASSYAWDRERSIQYF
J gene: TRBJ1-5; V gene: TRBV19; CDR3 protein: CASSMGMGTGGEWSRLSNQPQHF
J gene: TRBJ2-7; V gene: TRBV6-1; CDR3 protein: CASSYEAYEQYF
J gene: TRBJ1-1; V gene: TRBV9; CDR3 protein: CASSVGLLANQGDAFF
J gene: TRBJ2-2; V gene: TRBV9; CDR3 protein: CASSGGGITGELFF
J gene: TRBJ1-5; V gene: TRBV28; CDR3 protein: CASSFAGAQPQHF
J gene: TRBJ2-4; V gene: TRBV5-1; CDR3 protein: CASSTSGGSNIQYF
J gene: TRBJ2-7; V gene: TRBV18; CDR3 protein: CASSPASLGYEQYF
J gene: TRBJ2-3; V gene: TRBV7-2; CDR3 protein: CASSQSGDTQYF
J gene: TRBJ1-4; V gene: TRBV6-5; CDR3 protein: CASSYRGGNEKLFF
J gene: TRBJ1-6; V gene: TRBV7-9; CDR3 protein: CASSPLDRVDSPLHF
J gene: TRBJ2-2; V gene: TRBV15; CDR3 protein: CATSRTSGTGELFF
J gene: TRBJ1-2; V gene: TRBV19; CDR3 protein: CASSMAPERNYGYTF
J gene: TRBJ1-1; V gene: TRBV9; CDR3 protein: CASSVEGQGQRAFF
J gene: TRBJ1-2; V gene: TRBV19; CDR3 protein: CASSTRLGAGNGYTF
J gene: TRBJ2-1; V gene: TRBV6-2/TRBV6-3; CDR3 protein: CASSYSTGEQFF
J gene: TRBJ2-1; V gene: TRBV5-8; CDR3 protein: CASSAGQGLVQFF
J gene: TRBJ2-3; V gene: TRBV2; CDR3 protein: CASGRTSGAADTQYF
J gene: TRBJ2-5; V gene: TRBV11-2; CDR3 protein: CASSLEPSPAETQYF
J gene: TRBJ2-5; V gene: TRBV5-4; CDR3 protein: CASSGPAGGRETQYF
J gene: TRBJ2-1; V gene: TRBV12-5; CDR3 protein: CASGLGTTYNEQFF
J gene: TRBJ1-2; V gene: TRBV24-1; CDR3 protein: CATSDFSGTGGDYGYTF
J gene: TRBJ1-3; V gene: TRBV28; CDR3 protein: CASSRGNTIYF
J gene: TRBJ1-2; V gene: TRBV11-2; CDR3 protein: CASSLAGTVNYGYTF
J gene: TRBJ2-3; V gene: TRBV28; CDR3 protein: CASSKRRDTDTQYF
J gene: TRBJ2-7; V gene: TRBV7-2; CDR3 protein: CASSRDLGSYEQYF
J gene: TRBJ2-1; V gene: TRBV6-5; CDR3 protein: CASRRQGSNEQFF
J gene: TRBJ1-1; V gene: TRBV7-9; CDR3 protein: CASSLKSGGTEAFF